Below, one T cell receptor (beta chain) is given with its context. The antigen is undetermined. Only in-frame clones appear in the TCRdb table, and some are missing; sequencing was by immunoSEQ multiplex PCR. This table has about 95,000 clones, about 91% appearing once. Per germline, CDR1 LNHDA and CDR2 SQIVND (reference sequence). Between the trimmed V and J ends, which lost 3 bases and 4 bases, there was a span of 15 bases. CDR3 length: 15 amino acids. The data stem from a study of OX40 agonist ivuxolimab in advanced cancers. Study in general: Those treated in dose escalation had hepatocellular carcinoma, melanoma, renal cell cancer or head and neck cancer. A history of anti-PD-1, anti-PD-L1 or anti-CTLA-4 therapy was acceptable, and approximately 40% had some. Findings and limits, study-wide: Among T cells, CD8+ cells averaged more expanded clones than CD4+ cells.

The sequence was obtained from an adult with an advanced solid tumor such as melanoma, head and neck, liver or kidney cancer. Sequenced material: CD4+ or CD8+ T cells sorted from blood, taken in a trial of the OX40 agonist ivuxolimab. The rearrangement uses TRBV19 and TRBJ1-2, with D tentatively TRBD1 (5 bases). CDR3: CASSISAVTVYGYTF. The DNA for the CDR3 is TGTGCCAGTAGTATCTCCGCGGTGACAGTCTATGGCTACACCTTC.